The T cell receptor beta chain under discussion was sequenced for a study of T cell changes during pregnancy in multiple sclerosis. This CDR3 has 15 residues. V dropped 0 bases and J dropped 0 bases, with 6 bases sitting between them. In germline, CDR1 is ENHRY, CDR2 SYGVKD. Using immunoSEQ multiplex PCR, the repertoire was profiled, and TCRdb retains in-frame clones only, with some absent. The sample has around 40,000 clones; approximately 89% are singletons. The chain joins TRBV10-3 to TRBJ1-5; D is ambiguous. The starting material was CD4+ T cells from peripheral blood mononuclear cells, obtained after pregnancy. This sequence originates from a female donor in good health, enrolled as a control in a pregnancy study. CDR3 DNA sequence: TGTGCCATCAGTGAGTCGGCGGCTAGCAATCAGCCCCAGCATTTT. This sequence encodes CAISESAASNQPQHF.